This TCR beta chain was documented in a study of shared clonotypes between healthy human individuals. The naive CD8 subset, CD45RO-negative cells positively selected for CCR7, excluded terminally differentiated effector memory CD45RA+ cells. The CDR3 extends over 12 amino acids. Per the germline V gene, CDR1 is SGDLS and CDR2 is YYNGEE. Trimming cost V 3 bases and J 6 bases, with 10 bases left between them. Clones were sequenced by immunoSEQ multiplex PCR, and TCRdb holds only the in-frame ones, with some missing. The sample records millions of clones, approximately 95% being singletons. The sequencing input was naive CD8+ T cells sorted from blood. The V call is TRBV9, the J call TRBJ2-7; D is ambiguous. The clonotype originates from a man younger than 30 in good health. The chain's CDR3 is CASSAVGPEQYF. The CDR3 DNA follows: TGTGCCAGCAGCGCCGTAGGGCCCGAGCAGTACTTC.